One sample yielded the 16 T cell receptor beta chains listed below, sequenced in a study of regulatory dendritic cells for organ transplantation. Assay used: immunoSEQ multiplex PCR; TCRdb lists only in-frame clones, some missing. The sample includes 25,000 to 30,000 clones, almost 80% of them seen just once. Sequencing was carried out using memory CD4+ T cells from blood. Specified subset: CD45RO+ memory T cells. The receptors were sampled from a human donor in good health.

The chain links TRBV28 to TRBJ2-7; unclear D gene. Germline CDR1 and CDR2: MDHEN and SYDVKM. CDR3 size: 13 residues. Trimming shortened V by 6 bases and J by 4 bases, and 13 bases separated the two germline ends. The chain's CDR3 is CASRPPTQYEQYF. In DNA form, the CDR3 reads TGTGCCAGCAGGCCTCCTACGCAGTACGAGCAGTACTTC.

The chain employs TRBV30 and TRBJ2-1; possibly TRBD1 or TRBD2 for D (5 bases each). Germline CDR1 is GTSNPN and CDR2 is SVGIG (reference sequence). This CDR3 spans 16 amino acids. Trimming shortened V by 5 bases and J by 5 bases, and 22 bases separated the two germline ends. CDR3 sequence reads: CAWGGLSSPGHNEQFF. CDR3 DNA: TGTGCCTGGGGGGGATTATCTAGCCCCGGCCACAATGAGCAGTTCTTC.

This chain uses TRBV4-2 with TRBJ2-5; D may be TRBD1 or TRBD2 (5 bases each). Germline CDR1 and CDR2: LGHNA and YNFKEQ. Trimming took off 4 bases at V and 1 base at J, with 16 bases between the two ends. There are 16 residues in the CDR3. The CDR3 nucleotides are TGTGCCAGCAGCCCAACGTACCGGGACCCCCAAGAGACCCAGTACTTC. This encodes CASSPTYRDPQETQYF.

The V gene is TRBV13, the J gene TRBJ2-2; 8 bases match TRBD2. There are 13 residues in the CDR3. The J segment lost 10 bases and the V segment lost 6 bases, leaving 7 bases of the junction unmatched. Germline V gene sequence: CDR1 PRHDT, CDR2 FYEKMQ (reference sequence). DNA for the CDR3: TGTGCCAGCAGAGGACTAGCCGGCGCGGAGCTGTTTTTT. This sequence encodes CASRGLAGAELFF.

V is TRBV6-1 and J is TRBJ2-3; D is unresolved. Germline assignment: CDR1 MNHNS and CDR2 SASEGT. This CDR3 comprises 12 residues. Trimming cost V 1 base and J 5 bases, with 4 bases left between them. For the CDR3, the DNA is TGTGCCAGCAGTGAAGAGGGAGATACGCAGTATTTT. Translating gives CASSEEGDTQYF.

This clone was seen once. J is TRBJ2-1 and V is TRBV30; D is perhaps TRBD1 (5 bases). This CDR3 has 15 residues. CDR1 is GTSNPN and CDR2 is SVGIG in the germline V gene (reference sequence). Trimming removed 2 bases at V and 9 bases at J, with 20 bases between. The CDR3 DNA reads TGTGCCTGGAGTTTGTATAGCTCAGGGTTGGGTGAGCAGTTCTTC. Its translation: CAWSLYSSGLGEQFF.

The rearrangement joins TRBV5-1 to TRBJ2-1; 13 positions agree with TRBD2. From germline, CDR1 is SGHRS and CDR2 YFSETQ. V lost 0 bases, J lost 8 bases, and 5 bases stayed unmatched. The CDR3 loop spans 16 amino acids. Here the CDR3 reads CASSLGTSGSVDEQFF. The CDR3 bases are TGCGCCAGCAGCTTGGGGACTAGCGGGAGTGTCGATGAGCAGTTCTTC.

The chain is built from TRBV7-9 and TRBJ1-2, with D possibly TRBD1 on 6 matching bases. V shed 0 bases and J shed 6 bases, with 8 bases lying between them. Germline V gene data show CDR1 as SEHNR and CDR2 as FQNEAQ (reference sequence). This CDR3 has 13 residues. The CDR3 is CASSLATGDGYTF. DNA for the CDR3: TGTGCCAGCAGCTTAGCGACAGGAGATGGCTACACCTTC. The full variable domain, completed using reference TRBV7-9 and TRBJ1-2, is DTGVSQNPRHKITKRGQNVTFRCDPISEHNRLYWYRQTLGQGPEFLTYFQNEAQLEKSRLLSDRFSAERPKGSFSTLEIQRTEQGDSAMYLCASSLATGDGYTFGSGTRLTVV.

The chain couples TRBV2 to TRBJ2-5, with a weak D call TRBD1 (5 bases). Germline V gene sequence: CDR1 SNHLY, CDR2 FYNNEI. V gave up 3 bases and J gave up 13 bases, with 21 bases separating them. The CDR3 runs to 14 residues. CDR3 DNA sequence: TGTGCCAGCAGTGATTACAGGTCCCGTAAGGTTCCGTACTTC. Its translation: CASSDYRSRKVPYF.

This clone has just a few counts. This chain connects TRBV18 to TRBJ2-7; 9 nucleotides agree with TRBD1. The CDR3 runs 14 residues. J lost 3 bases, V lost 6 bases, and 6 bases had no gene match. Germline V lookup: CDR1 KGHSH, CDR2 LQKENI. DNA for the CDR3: TGTGCCAGCTCGACACGGGACAGGGTCTACGAGCAGTACTTC. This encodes CASSTRDRVYEQYF. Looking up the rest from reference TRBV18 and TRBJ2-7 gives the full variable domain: NAGVMQNPRHLVRRRGQEARLRCSPMKGHSHVYWYRQLPEEGLKFMVYLQKENIIDESGMPKERFSAEFPKEGPSILRIQQVVRGDSAAYFCASSTRDRVYEQYFGPGTRLTVT.

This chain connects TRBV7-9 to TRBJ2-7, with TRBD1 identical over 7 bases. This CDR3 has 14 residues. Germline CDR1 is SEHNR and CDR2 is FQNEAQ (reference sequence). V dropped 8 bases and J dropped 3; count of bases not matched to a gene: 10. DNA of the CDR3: TGTGCCAGCGGTATAAACAGGGGCCGCTACGAGCAGTACTTC. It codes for CASGINRGRYEQYF. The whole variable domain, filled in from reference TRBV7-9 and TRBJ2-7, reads DTGVSQNPRHKITKRGQNVTFRCDPISEHNRLYWYRQTLGQGPEFLTYFQNEAQLEKSRLLSDRFSAERPKGSFSTLEIQRTEQGDSAMYLCASGINRGRYEQYFGPGTRLTVT.

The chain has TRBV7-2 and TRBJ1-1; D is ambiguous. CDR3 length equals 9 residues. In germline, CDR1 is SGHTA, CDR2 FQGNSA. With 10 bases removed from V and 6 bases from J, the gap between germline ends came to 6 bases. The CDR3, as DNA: TGTGCCACCGGGGCTGAAGCTTTCTTT. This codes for CATGAEAFF.

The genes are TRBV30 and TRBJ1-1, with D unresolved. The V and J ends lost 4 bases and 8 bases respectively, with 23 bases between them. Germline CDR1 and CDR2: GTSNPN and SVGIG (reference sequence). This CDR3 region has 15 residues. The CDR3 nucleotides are TGTGCCTGGATAGGTCGCGGGTGGGCACCCTCGGAAGCTTTCTTT. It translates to CAWIGRGWAPSEAFF.

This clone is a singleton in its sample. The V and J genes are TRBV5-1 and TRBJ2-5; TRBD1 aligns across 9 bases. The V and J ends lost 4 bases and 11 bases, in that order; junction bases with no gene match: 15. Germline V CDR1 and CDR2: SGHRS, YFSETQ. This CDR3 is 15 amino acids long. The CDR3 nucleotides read TGCGCCAGCAGCCCCTTGACAGGGGGGATGGGGGAGCAGTACTTC. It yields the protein CASSPLTGGMGEQYF. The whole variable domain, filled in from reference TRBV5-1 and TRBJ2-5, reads KAGVTQTPRYLIKTRGQQVTLSCSPISGHRSVSWYQQTPGQGLQFLFEYFSETQRNKGNFPGRFSGRQFSNSRSEMNVSTLELGDSALYLCASSPLTGGMGEQYFGPGTRLLVL.

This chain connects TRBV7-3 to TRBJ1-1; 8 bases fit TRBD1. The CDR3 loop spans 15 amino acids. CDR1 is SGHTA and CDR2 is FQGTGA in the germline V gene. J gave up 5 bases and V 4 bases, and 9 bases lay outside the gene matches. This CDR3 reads CASSSDPTGDTEAFF. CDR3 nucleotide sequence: TGTGCCAGCAGCTCCGACCCGACAGGGGATACTGAAGCTTTCTTT.

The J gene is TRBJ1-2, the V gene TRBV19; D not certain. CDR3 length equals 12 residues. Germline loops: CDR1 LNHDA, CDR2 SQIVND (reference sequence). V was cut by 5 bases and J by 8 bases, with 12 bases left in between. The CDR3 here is CASSADPGGYTF. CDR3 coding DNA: TGTGCCAGTAGTGCCGATCCGGGGGGCTACACCTTC.